This T cell receptor beta chain emerged from a study of human T cells and chemical hapten exposure. Study-level information: The upper back received 0.01% DPC by patch testing, with results read at 6 days.

Germline CDR1 MGHRA, CDR2 YSYEKL. This CDR3 is built from 11 residues. V gave up 5 bases and J gave up 7 bases, with 5 bases separating them. Single cDNA molecules in the library carried unique molecular identifiers attached during preparation. TCRdb passed the RACE reads through MiXCR, listing each CDR3 protein once. The table lists under 200,000 distinct CDR3 sequences, approximately 30% of them singletons. Time point in this sample: patch test 3, about 24 weeks after DPC sensitization. Treatment meaning: therapeutic diphenylcyclopropenone sensitization with weekly scalp DPC. The starting material, unfractionated whole blood, was used for total RNA extraction. General study results and limits: Versus controls, significantly more large CDR3 similarity clusters arose from expanded TCRs.

In the case of this clonotype: Its cognate antigen is unknown.

Sequencing was performed on whole blood, taken in connection with sensitization to the hapten diphenylcyclopropenone (DPC). This clonotype was obtained from a woman aged 18-29 years with alopecia areata. Some clones in this sample may be carry-over from other donors' samples. This chain joins TRBV4-1 and TRBJ2-2; D remains unclear. The CDR3 DNA sequence: TGCGCCAGCAGCAAGGGCGGGGAGCTGTTTTTT. It specifies CASSKGGELFF.